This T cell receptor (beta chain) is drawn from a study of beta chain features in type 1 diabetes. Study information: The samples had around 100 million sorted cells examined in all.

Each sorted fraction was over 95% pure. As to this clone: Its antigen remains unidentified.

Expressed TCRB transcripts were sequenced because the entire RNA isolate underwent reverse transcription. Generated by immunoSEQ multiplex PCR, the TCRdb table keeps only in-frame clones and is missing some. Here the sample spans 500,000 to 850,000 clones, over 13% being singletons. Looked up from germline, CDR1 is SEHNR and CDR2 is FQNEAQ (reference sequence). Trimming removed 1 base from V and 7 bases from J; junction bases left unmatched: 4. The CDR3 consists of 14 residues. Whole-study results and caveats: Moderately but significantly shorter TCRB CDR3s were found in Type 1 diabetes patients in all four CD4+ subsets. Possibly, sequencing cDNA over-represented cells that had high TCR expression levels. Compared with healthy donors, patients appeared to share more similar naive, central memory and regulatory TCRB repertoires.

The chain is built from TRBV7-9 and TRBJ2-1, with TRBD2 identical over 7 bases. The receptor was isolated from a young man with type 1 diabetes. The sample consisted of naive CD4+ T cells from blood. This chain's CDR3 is CASSLVGLSNEQFF. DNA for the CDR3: TGTGCCAGCAGCTTAGTGGGACTATCGAATGAGCAGTTCTTC.